One sample yielded the 27 T cell receptor beta chains listed below, sequenced in a study of early T cells in non-severe SARS-CoV-2 infection. TCRdb fed the 5' RACE reads into MiXCR, producing one record per CDR3 protein. Counted here are 15,000 to 20,000 distinct CDR3 sequences, over 5% occurring once; the ten biggest clones make up about 6%. Specimen: whole blood. The receptors originated from an adult who was a healthcare worker with PCR-confirmed SARS-CoV-2 infection or an uninfected control (not recorded which).

Ten or more counts support this clonotype. V is TRBV5-1 and J is TRBJ2-3; D unresolved. Germline values: CDR1 SGHRS, CDR2 YFSETQ. The ends were cut back, 0 bases at V and 5 bases at J, with 13 bases in the middle. There are 15 residues in the CDR3. The DNA for the CDR3 is TGCGCCAGCAGCTTGGTCGTGGGATTAGAAGATACGCAGTATTTT. Its translation: CASSLVVGLEDTQYF.

In its sample, this clonotype was seen a few times. The chain joins TRBV29-1 to TRBJ2-2; D not certain. Germline V gene lookup returns CDR1 SQVTM and CDR2 ANQGSEA. V was trimmed by 3 bases and J by 4 bases, leaving 9 bases between them. The CDR3 sequence is 13 residues long. This CDR3 is CSVDARSTGELFF. The DNA for the CDR3 is TGCAGCGTTGACGCCAGGAGCACCGGGGAGCTGTTTTTT.

The V gene is TRBV15, the J gene TRBJ2-5, with D unresolved. Looked up from germline, CDR1 is LNHNV and CDR2 is YYDKDF (reference sequence). The ends were cut back, 5 bases at V and 5 bases at J, with 18 bases in the middle. The CDR3 is made up of 15 amino acids. The CDR3 sequence is CATSGRWLRSETQYF. CDR3 in DNA: TGTGCCACCAGCGGACGATGGCTAAGGAGCGAGACCCAGTACTTC.

Many counts were recorded for this clonotype. The chain links TRBV30 to TRBJ2-7; 9 nucleotides line up with TRBD1. This CDR3 has 14 residues. The junction had 8 bases not matched to a gene; V was cut back by 5 bases and J by 3 bases. The germline V gene has CDR1 GTSNPN and CDR2 SVGIG (reference sequence). This CDR3 is CAWSRGQGDYEQYF. In DNA, the CDR3 is TGTGCCTGGTCCCGGGGACAGGGAGACTACGAGCAGTACTTC.

This clonotype was seen repeatedly, ten times or more. The chain combines TRBV21-1 with TRBJ2-4. TRBV21-1 constitutes a pseudogene. There are 17 residues in the CDR3. The CDR3: CARDERQCLLAKNIQYF. The CDR3 DNA reads TGTGCCAGGGACGAAAGGCAGTGCCTTCTAGCCAAAAACATTCAGTACTTC.

The chain has TRBV7-9 and TRBJ2-5, with a possible D match to TRBD1 (5 bases). This CDR3 has 14 amino acids. Between the trimmed V and J ends, which lost 10 bases and 1 base, there was a span of 16 bases. In germline, CDR1 is SEHNR, CDR2 FQNEAQ (reference sequence). The CDR3 bases are TGTGCCACCAGGGCCCAGGGCCCCCAAGAGACCCAGTACTTC. Protein product: CATRAQGPQETQYF.

This clonotype was recorded at least ten times. The chain is built from TRBV18 and TRBJ1-5, with D hard to call. CDR1 KGHSH and CDR2 LQKENI come from the germline V gene. Deletions cut 2 bases from V and 3 bases from J, with 14 bases between. The CDR3 spans 16 residues. The CDR3 protein is CASSPSSPMLNQPQHF. The DNA for the CDR3 is TGTGCCAGCTCACCATCGTCACCTATGCTCAATCAGCCCCAGCATTTT.

This clonotype was recorded at least ten times. The chain combines TRBV7-6 with TRBJ2-1; TRBD1 might be the D (6 bases). CDR1 is SGHVS, CDR2 FNYEAQ, per germline. This CDR3 region has 16 residues. Trimming cost V 5 bases and J 2 bases, with 16 bases left between them. The CDR3 is CASSLIQGGTYNEQFF. CDR3 bases: TGTGCCAGCAGCCTAATACAGGGTGGGACCTACAATGAGCAGTTCTTC.

For this clonotype: Possible read error: a much larger clone is one base away. The chain has TRBV12-3 or TRBV12-4 and TRBJ2-1; D might be TRBD1 or TRBD2, each matching 5 bases. The CDR3 contains 15 residues. The CDR3 nucleotides read TGTGCCAGCACCCTGGGACGGAAACTCGACAAAGAGCAGTTCTTC. It specifies CASTLGRKLDKEQFF.

Relative to its sample, this clonotype is medium-sized. The chain combines TRBV20-1 with TRBJ1-3, with D unclear. Germline CDR1 and CDR2: DFQATT and SNEGSKA (reference sequence). Between the trimmed V and J ends, which lost 6 bases and 0 bases, there was a span of 12 bases. The CDR3 totals 14 residues. In DNA, the CDR3 is TGCAGTGCCTTGGACCCTTTCTCTGGAAACACCATATATTTT. Translating it yields CSALDPFSGNTIYF.

This clonotype ranks as medium-sized. The rearrangement joins TRBV20-1 to TRBJ2-2; D remains unclear. V was pared by 0 bases and J by 8 bases, with 10 bases between. This CDR3 contains 13 residues. Germline CDR1 reads DFQATT; CDR2 reads SNEGSKA (reference sequence). CDR3 nucleotides: TGCAGTGCTAGAGAAGGGCTAGGAGGGGAGCTGTTTTTT. This sequence encodes CSAREGLGGELFF.

This rearrangement joins TRBV27 to TRBJ2-6; no clear D gene. CDR1 and CDR2 from the germline V gene are MNHEY and SMNVEV (reference sequence). The CDR3 runs 14 residues. Trimming left V 6 bases short and J 4 bases short, with 10 bases between. The CDR3 sequence is CASSPSLGANVLTF. The CDR3 DNA reads as TGTGCCAGCAGCCCAAGTCTCGGGGCCAACGTCCTGACTTTC.

In its sample, this clonotype was seen a few times. This chain joins TRBV2 and TRBJ2-3; D perhaps matches TRBD2 (5 bases). The V end was cut by 9 bases, the J end by 0 bases, with 10 bases between. CDR3 size: 13 residues. Germline V gene data show CDR1 as SNHLY and CDR2 as FYNNEI. This CDR3 reads CASRRDSTDTQYF. CDR3 nucleotide sequence: TGTGCCAGTCGCCGGGATAGCACAGATACGCAGTATTTT.

This clonotype was recorded many times. J is TRBJ2-1 and V is TRBV28; 10 bases match TRBD2. V lost 2 bases, J lost 4 bases, and 5 bases stayed unmatched. Germline CDR1 is MDHEN and CDR2 is SYDVKM. The CDR3 runs 16 residues. In DNA, the CDR3 is TGTGCCAGCAGTTTACTAGCGGGAGTAGGTTACAATGAGCAGTTCTTC. This sequence encodes CASSLLAGVGYNEQFF.

This clonotype was seen many times. This chain uses TRBV27 with TRBJ2-7; D remains unclear. V shed 5 bases and J shed 3 bases, with 11 bases lying between them. CDR3 length: 13 residues. The V gene's germline CDR1 is MNHEY and CDR2 SMNVEV (reference sequence). The CDR3 sequence: CASSLKQHYEQYF. The CDR3 coding sequence is TGTGCCAGCAGTCTTAAACAGCACTACGAGCAGTACTTC.

This clonotype occurred many times. The V gene is TRBV7-9, the J gene TRBJ2-7, with a tentative D call TRBD2 (6 bases). The CDR3 length is 15 residues. From germline, CDR1 is SEHNR and CDR2 FQNEAQ (reference sequence). V was shortened by 5 bases and J by 0 bases, with 14 bases between the two germline ends. CDR3 region: CASSQGGEISYEQYF. In nucleotides, the CDR3 is TGTGCCAGCAGCCAGGGAGGTGAGATCTCCTACGAGCAGTACTTC.

The chain has TRBV27 and TRBJ2-7; 13 positions agree with TRBD2. Germline V gives CDR1 MNHEY, CDR2 SMNVEV (reference sequence). This CDR3 has 15 amino acids. The V and J ends lost 4 bases and 7 bases, in that order; junction bases with no gene match: 7. The CDR3 nucleotides read TGTGCCAGCAGTTCAACTAGCGGGAGGGCCCAAGAGCAGTACTTC. Protein sequence: CASSSTSGRAQEQYF.

This clonotype occurred many times. This rearrangement joins TRBV10-2 to TRBJ1-4; no clear D gene. Germline V CDR1 and CDR2: WSHSY, SAAADI. Trimming removed 4 bases from V and 1 base from J, with 7 bases in between. CDR3 size: 14 residues. CDR3 loop: CASSGYGTNEKLFF. CDR3 in DNA: TGCGCCAGCAGTGGGTACGGAACTAATGAAAAACTGTTTTTT.

This clonotype was detected ten times or more. The chain joins TRBV4-1 to TRBJ2-2, with TRBD2 identical over 12 bases. The CDR3 has 19 amino acids. The V segment lost 0 bases and the J segment 6 bases; nucleotides outside the gene matches: 11. The germline gives CDR1 MGHRA, CDR2 YSYEKL. The CDR3 loop reads CASSQDLTSGRTGAGELFF. The CDR3 DNA follows: TGCGCCAGCAGCCAAGATCTGACTAGCGGGAGAACGGGCGCCGGGGAGCTGTTTTTT.

This sequence joins TRBV27 and TRBJ2-3, with D perhaps matching TRBD1 (5 bases). This CDR3 region has 14 residues. The V and J ends lost 8 bases and 0 bases respectively, with 12 bases between them. Germline V gene sequence: CDR1 MNHEY, CDR2 SMNVEV (reference sequence). The CDR3 DNA reads TGTGCCAGCTCTCGACAGTCTAGCACAGATACGCAGTATTTT. Its protein product is CASSRQSSTDTQYF.

This clonotype showed up many times. The V and J genes are TRBV10-3 and TRBJ2-7, with 10 bases identical to TRBD2. CDR1 and CDR2 from the germline V gene are ENHRY and SYGVKD. The V segment lost 4 bases and the J segment 3 bases; nucleotides outside the gene matches: 6. The CDR3 extends over 15 amino acids. CDR3 DNA: TGTGCCATCAGTGGTCTCACTAGCGGGGACTACGAGCAGTACTTC. It is translated as CAISGLTSGDYEQYF.

In its sample, this clonotype was seen many times. The rearrangement uses TRBV20-1 and TRBJ2-1; 8 positions agree with TRBD2. Germline trimming cut 3 bases from V and 8 bases from J; bases unmatched to any gene: 12. Per germline, CDR1 DFQATT and CDR2 SNEGSKA (reference sequence). This CDR3 has 15 amino acids. CDR3 loop: CSASGSGGNEDEQFF. The CDR3 nucleotides are TGCAGTGCTAGTGGCTCGGGAGGGAATGAGGATGAGCAGTTCTTC.

In its sample, this clonotype was seen many times. The rearrangement uses TRBV25-1 and TRBJ2-1; TRBD2 matches at 11 bases. The germline CDR1 and CDR2 sequences are MGHDK and SYGVNS. J gave up 6 bases and V 10 bases, and 8 bases lay outside the gene matches. CDR3 length equals 14 residues. CDR3 bases: TGTGCCACCCTACTAGCGGGAGCCCTCAATGAGCAGTTCTTC. Protein product: CATLLAGALNEQFF.

In its sample, this clonotype is medium-sized. The chain links TRBV7-9 to TRBJ1-5; D is ambiguous. Per germline, CDR1 SEHNR and CDR2 FQNEAQ (reference sequence). The CDR3 loop spans 12 amino acids. V lost 0 bases to trimming and J lost 5 bases, with 2 bases between them. In DNA, the CDR3 is TGTGCCAGCAGCTTAGCGGATCAGCCCCAGCATTTT. Translated: CASSLADQPQHF.

This clonotype was detected ten times or more. The chain links TRBV10-1 to TRBJ2-1, with no clear D. Germline CDR1 and CDR2: WNHNN and SYGVQD (reference sequence). The CDR3 has 14 amino acids. Between the trimmed V and J ends, which lost 5 bases and 8 bases, there was a span of 16 bases. The chain's CDR3 is CASSFQVGVDEQFF. The CDR3 DNA sequence: TGCGCCAGCAGTTTTCAGGTCGGTGTGGATGAGCAGTTCTTC.

The table lists this clonotype with a few counts. This chain's CDR3 is CASSAQAVTDTQYF. The CDR3, as DNA: TGCGCCAGCAGTGCCCAAGCAGTCACAGATACGCAGTATTTT. The chain couples TRBV10-2 to TRBJ2-3, with D hard to call. This CDR3 spans 14 amino acids. The ends were cut back, 4 bases at V and 2 bases at J, with 10 bases in the middle. Germline V gives CDR1 WSHSY, CDR2 SAAADI.

The sample holds many counts of this clonotype. The chain is built from TRBV27 and TRBJ2-1, with unresolved D. V was trimmed by 5 bases and J by 0 bases, leaving 11 bases between them. CDR3 length equals 15 residues. The germline gives CDR1 MNHEY, CDR2 SMNVEV (reference sequence). The CDR3 nucleotides are TGTGCCAGCAGTCAGACACCCAGCTCCTACAATGAGCAGTTCTTC. Protein sequence: CASSQTPSSYNEQFF.